The clone carrying this T cell receptor (beta chain) has a count of ten or more. With molecular barcodes, quantitative 5'-RACE was used to make the TCR beta libraries. TCRdb analysed the 5' RACE reads with MiXCR anew, one entry per CDR3 protein. The sample gives 30,000 to 45,000 distinct CDR3 sequences, over 10% of which show up once; roughly 32% is in the top ten. Germline values: CDR1 SGHDN, CDR2 FVKESK. The CDR3 has 13 residues. Trimming removed 4 bases from V and 6 bases from J, with 12 bases in between. This entry is derived from a study of CD8 T cells in ankylosing spondylitis. Sequenced: synovial fluid, either unsorted or a sorted T cell fraction (not recorded which). This sequence joins TRBV14 and TRBJ1-1; the D is unclear. This TCR was recovered from a male donor with ankylosing spondylitis. The CDR3 coding sequence is TGTGCCAGCAGCCGGAGCTCGGGCCCTGAAGCTTTCTTT. Its protein is CASSRSSGPEAFF.